These T cell receptor beta chains were read from a single sample in a study of CD8+ T cells in alopecia areata. Only in-frame clones appear in the TCRdb table, and some are missing; sequencing was by immunoSEQ multiplex PCR. The sample shows 95,000 to 100,000 clones, 60% of them seen only once. The specimen comprised CD8+ T cells sorted from blood, sampled at approximately week 61, from a patient treated with tofacitinib. The receptors shown here come from a human donor with alopecia areata. CDR3s include the opening cysteine and the closing phenylalanine or tryptophan. D genes are given only for firm matches. Size tells how often a clone was seen (once, few, many) or the class of an expanded clone, and some rows leave it out.

size	V	D	J	DNA	CDR3
once	TRBV2	TRBD2	TRBJ2-3	TGTGCCAGCAGTGAAGCGTGCGGGCTAGCGGAGGATACGCAGTATTTT	CASSEACGLAEDTQYF
NA	TRBV4-1	TRBD1	TRBJ1-3	TGCGCCAGCAGCCACGGACAGGGCCCCTTTCTGGGAAACACCATATATTTT	CASSHGQGPFLGNTIYF
NA	TRBV5-6	TRBD1	TRBJ1-1	TGTGCCAGCAGCCCAGGGGACAGTGAAGCTTTCTTT	CASSPGDSEAFF
NA	TRBV9	TRBD1	TRBJ2-1	TGTGCCAGCAAACAGGGGGATAGGAATGAGCAGTTCTTC	CASKQGDRNEQFF
NA	TRBV27	TRBD1	TRBJ1-1	TGTGCCAGCGGACAGGGGGCCACTGAAGCTTTCTTT	CASGQGATEAFF
few	TRBV7-8	NA	TRBJ1-2	TGTGCCAGCAGCTTTTCGGAGGGAGGTTACACCTTC	CASSFSEGGYTF
NA	TRBV19	NA	TRBJ1-1	TGTGCCAGTAACAAGGGCAAAGAAGCTTTCTTT	CASNKGKEAFF
NA	TRBV29-1	NA	TRBJ2-7	TGCAGCGTTGAATTCGGGTGGGAGCAGTACTTC	CSVEFGWEQYF
NA	TRBV12-5	NA	TRBJ2-1	TGTGCTAGTAACCGGGACCCTGGGAACAATGAGCAGTTCTTC	CASNRDPGNNEQFF
many	TRBV19	NA	TRBJ2-7	TGTGCCAGTAGTATCACAGGGCTACGCGAGCAGTACTTC	CASSITGLREQYF
few	TRBV7-9	NA	TRBJ1-2	TGTGCCAGCCTGGGTAGGACCGGTGCGAACTATGGCTACACCTTC	CASLGRTGANYGYTF
few	TRBV4-1	NA	TRBJ1-4	TGCGCCAGCAGCCAAGATGCCGAAAAACTGTTTTTT	CASSQDAEKLFF
NA	TRBV2	NA	TRBJ1-6	TGTGCCAGCAGGGAAAGGGGGAATTCACCCCTCCACTTT	CASRERGNSPLHF
few	TRBV7-9	TRBD2	TRBJ2-5	TGTGCCAGCAGCCCTCGGGGGGACGAGACCCAGTACTTC	CASSPRGDETQYF
few	TRBV4-1	NA	TRBJ1-5	TGCGCCAGCAGCCCGACCCTTGGGGCAGCTAATCAGCCCCAGCATTTT	CASSPTLGAANQPQHF
NA	TRBV6-1	NA	TRBJ2-7	TGTGCCACCGAAATTTCCTACGAGCAGTACTTC	CATEISYEQYF
few	TRBV18	NA	TRBJ2-7	TGTGCCAGCTCCCCCTGGCCAGGGCGGGACGAGCAGTACTTC	CASSPWPGRDEQYF
once	TRBV15	NA	TRBJ2-3	TGTGCCACCAGCCGTCGGACAGATAGGAGAGCAGATACGCAGTATTTT	CATSRRTDRRADTQYF
NA	TRBV5-1	NA	TRBJ1-5	TGCGCCAGCAGCTTGGCCAGAAGCAATCAGCCCCAGCATTTT	CASSLARSNQPQHF
NA	TRBV4-1	NA	TRBJ2-7	TGCGCCAGCAGCCAGACGGTCGGGGCCTACGAGCAGTACTTC	CASSQTVGAYEQYF
NA	TRBV13	TRBD1	TRBJ1-4	TGTGCCAGCACAAGTGGGACAGGGAACGAAAAACTGTTTTTT	CASTSGTGNEKLFF
NA	TRBV25-1	NA	TRBJ1-6	TGTGCCAGCAGTGCACAGATCCAGGGGAGGGATTCACCCCTCCACTTT	CASSAQIQGRDSPLHF
once	TRBV9	NA	TRBJ1-2	TGTGCCAGCAGCTACCTAATCAGCGGGCCCTATGGCTACACCTTC	CASSYLISGPYGYTF
NA	TRBV4-1	NA	TRBJ2-1	TGCGCCAGCAGCCTAACAGACAATGAGCAGTTCTTC	CASSLTDNEQFF
NA	TRBV19	NA	TRBJ1-2	TGTGCCAGTAGCCAGGGGCAGATCTATGGCTACACCTTC	CASSQGQIYGYTF
NA	TRBV4-1	NA	TRBJ2-7	TGCGCCAGCAGTCTACTACGACAGACAACCTACGAGCAGTACTTC	CASSLLRQTTYEQYF
many	TRBV7-6	NA	TRBJ2-5	TGTGCCAGCAGCCCTAGCCGACTATATCCCATACAAGAGACCCAGTACTTC	CASSPSRLYPIQETQYF
NA	TRBV9	NA	TRBJ2-3	TGTGCCAGCAGCACTCAGGACAGTCATGTCACAGATACGCAGTATTTT	CASSTQDSHVTDTQYF
NA	TRBV30	TRBD1	TRBJ1-2	TGTGCCTGGAGTCGGACAGGAGCAATCACCTTC	CAWSRTGAITF
NA	TRBV10-3	NA	TRBJ2-2	TGTGCCATCAGTGACATAGACCGAAACACCGGGGAGCTGTTTTTT	CAISDIDRNTGELFF
NA	TRBV19	NA	TRBJ2-1	TGTGCCAGTAGTATAGTTCGCGGGGGCGGCAATGAGCAGTTCTTC	CASSIVRGGGNEQFF
NA	TRBV29-1	TRBD1	TRBJ2-7	TGCAGCGTTGAGTTGAGGGACAGGAGCTCCTACGAGCAGTACTTC	CSVELRDRSSYEQYF